This entry is about one T cell receptor beta chain. Its target is unknown. This sample is part of a study of Ad26.COV2.S vaccination and SARS-CoV-2 variants. The table came from immunoSEQ multiplex PCR; TCRdb's copy has only in-frame clones and leaves some out. Of about 400,000 clones detected, 89% appear once; the ten largest clones hold under 2%. Treatment in this sample: 15 to 20 received Ad26.COV2.S at low or high dose, single or two shots; 5 received placebo; per-sample allocation not given. Each sample was drawn 63 days after the first injection (of vaccine or placebo). The CDR3 has 14 residues. Trimming removed 5 bases from V and 1 base from J, with 8 bases in between. The germline gives CDR1 LNHDA, CDR2 SQIVND (reference sequence). Study-wide findings and caveats: Participants in the vaccine arm had higher spike-specific TCR breadth; placebo recipients had lower. Estimates derived from TCR breadth and depth analyses may have underestimated total T cell responses.

The sample was peripheral blood, taken in a trial of Ad26.COV2.S vaccine versus placebo. The chain employs TRBV19 and TRBJ2-2; D remains ambiguous. The TCR sequence derives from a person between 18 and 60 years old who received the Ad26.COV2.S COVID-19 vaccine or a placebo. The CDR3 nucleotides are TGTGCCAGTAGTCAGCTAGGGAACACCGGGGAGCTGTTTTTT. Its translation is CASSQLGNTGELFF.